This TCR beta chain originates from a study of blood T cell repertoires in COVID-19. This clone was seen once. The protocol was immunoSEQ multiplex PCR, while the TCRdb copy is restricted to in-frame clones and leaves out a portion. The sample includes roughly 100,000 clones, 80% to 95% of them seen just once. The CDR3 is 14 amino acids. Material: peripheral blood. This clonotype was sampled from a man between 18 and 35 years old with acute or convalescent COVID-19. The chain joins TRBV21-1 to TRBJ1-1; no check of the table's D call, TRBD1, against the DNA was made. TRBV21-1 is an annotated pseudogene. CDR3 coding DNA: TGTGCCAGCAGGGACAGGGAAATTTCCACTGAAGCTTTCTTT. Its protein product is CASRDREISTEAFF.